Below, one T cell receptor beta chain is given with its context. Antigen unknown. Clones were read by immunoSEQ multiplex PCR, and TCRdb kept only the in-frame ones, dropping some. This sample has millions of clones; more than 80% occur once, and the top ten carry over 0.12%. The data belong to a study of shared clonotypes between healthy human individuals. Study-wide results and caveats: Sharing across a few donors was seen in 4% to 5.5% of naive CD4 clonotypes.

Trimming removed 1 base from V and 8 bases from J, with 8 bases in between. CDR1 and CDR2 (germline): MDHEN, SYDVKM. This CDR3 is 12 amino acids long. Healthy HIV-negative adults with no recent acute infections or vaccinations were recruited as donors. Sequences were obtained from naive CD4+ T cells sorted from blood. Subset here: CD45RA+ positively selected. The chain links TRBV28 to TRBJ1-2; the D is unclear. This TCR came from a man aged 18-30 years in good health. The CDR3 DNA reads as TGTGCCAGCAGTTTATACTTGGGAGGCTACACCTTC. Its protein product is CASSLYLGGYTF.